Following are 31 T cell receptor beta chains from one sample sequenced in a study of cytotoxic CD8 clonotypes in ibrutinib-treated CLL. Using immunoSEQ multiplex PCR, the repertoire was profiled, and TCRdb retains in-frame clones only, with some absent. The data hold under 150,000 clones, with approximately 80% observed a single time. The input for sequencing was PBMCs, taken after 36 months of ibrutinib treatment. The receptors were sampled from a human donor with chronic lymphocytic leukemia.

The V and J genes are TRBV18 and TRBJ2-7; the match to TRBD1 covers 9 bases. V gave up 4 bases and J gave up 1 base; unmatched junction bases: 5. The CDR3 length is 15 residues. CDR1 and CDR2 from the germline V gene are KGHSH and LQKENI. The CDR3 region has the DNA TGTGCCAGCTCACAACCGGGACAGGGTTCCTACGAGCAGTACTTC. Residues: CASSQPGQGSYEQYF.

This clone was seen a handful of times. The CDR3 loop is CSDREADTQYF. The CDR3 nucleotides read TGTAGCGACAGGGAGGCAGATACGCAGTATTTT. This chain connects TRBV19 to TRBJ2-3, with D perhaps TRBD1 (7 bases). CDR3 length: 11 amino acids. Per the germline V gene, CDR1 is LNHDA and CDR2 is SQIVND (reference sequence).

The rearrangement links TRBV7-2 to TRBJ2-1, with D perhaps matching TRBD2 (5 bases). The germline gives CDR1 SGHTA, CDR2 FQGNSA. The length of the CDR3 is 15 residues. The V gene lost 3 bases and the J gene lost 7 bases, with 16 bases spanning the gap. The CDR3 reads CASSLSSSLTNEQFF. The CDR3 nucleotides are TGTGCCAGCAGCTTGTCTAGCAGCCTCACTAATGAGCAGTTCTTC.

This rearrangement joins TRBV18 to TRBJ2-7, with TRBD1 matching over 7 bases. Germline V CDR1 and CDR2: KGHSH, LQKENI. The V and J ends lost 3 bases and 2 bases, in that order; junction bases with no gene match: 16. This CDR3 region has 18 residues. CDR3 nucleotides: TGTGCCAGCTCACCCGGGGCAGGGGGAGCGCGATTTCCCTACGAGCAGTACTTC. Translating it yields CASSPGAGGARFPYEQYF.

J is TRBJ2-3 and V is TRBV7-9, with TRBD2 matching 13 bases. Germline V CDR1 and CDR2: SEHNR, FQNEAQ (reference sequence). V was clipped by 5 bases and J by 0 bases; unmatched bases: 2. The CDR3 extends over 16 amino acids. CDR3 amino acids: CASSKTSGRSTDTQYF. The CDR3 region has the DNA TGTGCCAGCAGCAAGACTAGCGGGAGGAGCACAGATACGCAGTATTTT.

The rearrangement uses TRBV4-1 and TRBJ2-1; TRBD2 matches at 8 bases. This CDR3 comprises 19 residues. J lost 5 bases, V lost 0 bases, and 15 bases had no gene match. Germline CDR1 and CDR2: MGHRA and YSYEKL. CDR3 sequence: CASSQDSVGGRLRDNEQFF. In nucleotides, the CDR3 is TGCGCCAGCAGCCAAGATTCGGTCGGCGGGAGGCTCAGGGACAATGAGCAGTTCTTC.

This rearrangement joins TRBV19 to TRBJ1-4; no firm D call. Germline V CDR1 and CDR2: LNHDA, SQIVND (reference sequence). The CDR3 contains 14 residues. Between the trimmed V and J ends, which lost 3 bases and 6 bases, there was a span of 11 bases. The CDR3 here is CASSIARAHEKLFF. The CDR3 DNA reads as TGTGCCAGTAGTATTGCAAGGGCCCATGAAAAACTGTTTTTT.

The CDR3 sequence is CASSFLNSPLHF. DNA for the CDR3: TGTGCCAGCAGCTTTCTCAATTCACCCCTCCACTTT. The chain employs TRBV11-2 and TRBJ1-6, with unresolved D. Trimming stripped 3 bases from V and 7 bases from J, with 4 bases between. Germline V lookup: CDR1 SGHAT, CDR2 FQNNGV. This CDR3 has 12 amino acids.

V is TRBV7-3 and J is TRBJ2-5; 10 bases align to TRBD2. V trimming: 4 bases; J trimming: 5 bases; junction bases outside the gene matches: 10. Germline lookup yields CDR1 SGHTA and CDR2 FQGTGA. This CDR3 comprises 16 residues. DNA of the CDR3: TGTGCCAGCAGCTCCCGGACTAGCGGACTGGAGGAGACCCAGTACTTC. Its protein product is CASSSRTSGLEETQYF. Using reference TRBV7-3 and TRBJ2-5 for the parts outside the CDR3, the full variable domain is GAGVSQTPSNKVTEKGKYVELRCDPISGHTALYWYRQSLGQGPEFLIYFQGTGAADDSGLPNDRFFAVRPEGSVSTLKIQRTERGDSAVYLCASSSRTSGLEETQYFGPGTRLLVL.

This chain uses TRBV10-1 with TRBJ1-1, with D possibly matching TRBD1 (6 bases). The CDR3 consists of 14 residues. Germline V gene data show CDR1 as WNHNN and CDR2 as SYGVQD (reference sequence). The ends were cut back, 2 bases at V and 1 base at J, with 8 bases in the middle. The CDR3 DNA sequence: TGCGCCAGCAGTGAGACCAGGGGGAACACTGAAGCTTTCTTT. It translates to CASSETRGNTEAFF.

This clone appeared once. The chain recombines TRBV29-1 with TRBJ2-3, with D possibly TRBD2 on 5 matching bases. Trimming pared 6 bases from V and 0 bases from J, leaving 10 bases between. The CDR3 loop spans 13 amino acids. Germline V gene sequence: CDR1 SQVTM, CDR2 ANQGSEA. The CDR3 loop is CSVDGGSTDTQYF. CDR3 DNA sequence: TGCAGCGTCGACGGCGGGAGCACAGATACGCAGTATTTT.

Of note for this clone: This sample includes further DNA sequences coding for the same CDR3. This chain links TRBV18 with TRBJ2-7; no definite D call. Germline-derived CDR1 and CDR2 are KGHSH and LQKENI. This CDR3 region has 14 residues. Trimming took off 0 bases at V and 1 base at J, with 7 bases between the two ends. CDR3 sequence (DNA): TGTGCCAGCTCACCACCGGGTCCGTCCTACGAGCAGTACTTC. It is translated as CASSPPGPSYEQYF. The full variable domain, in which reference TRBV18 and TRBJ2-7 provide the parts outside the CDR3, is NAGVMQNPRHLVRRRGQEARLRCSPMKGHSHVYWYRQLPEEGLKFMVYLQKENIIDESGMPKERFSAEFPKEGPSILRIQQVVRGDSAAYFCASSPPGPSYEQYFGPGTRLTVT.

The V and J genes are TRBV18 and TRBJ2-7; 9 bases are a match to TRBD1. J was trimmed by 6 bases and V by 5 bases; bases with no gene match: 11. CDR3 length: 15 amino acids. Looked up from germline, CDR1 is KGHSH and CDR2 is LQKENI. CDR3 bases: TGTGCCAGCTCAAAGACAGGGGGTAGTTTTGGCGAGCAGTACTTC. Residues: CASSKTGGSFGEQYF.

This clone was picked up a small number of times. The chain uses TRBV2 and TRBJ1-4, with D hard to call. CDR1 is SNHLY, CDR2 FYNNEI, per germline. Between the trimmed V and J ends, which lost 3 bases and 5 bases, there was a span of 13 bases. The CDR3 spans 15 residues. CDR3 in amino acids: CASSERGGRNEKLFF. The DNA for the CDR3 is TGTGCCAGCAGTGAGCGTGGAGGGAGGAATGAAAAACTGTTTTTT.

The gene calls are TRBV6-4 and TRBJ2-3, with D maybe TRBD1 (5 bases). Germline V gene data show CDR1 as MRHNA and CDR2 as SNTAGT. CDR3 length: 16 amino acids. V gave up 2 bases and J gave up 2 bases, with 14 bases separating them. The CDR3 nucleotides read TGTGCCAGCAGTGACACGGCAGGGCCCCACACAGATACGCAGTATTTT. It translates to CASSDTAGPHTDTQYF.

This clone was counted a few times. The gene calls are TRBV28 and TRBJ2-2; D unclear. V lost 4 bases, J lost 4 bases, and 7 bases lay in between. CDR1 is MDHEN, CDR2 SYDVKM, per germline. The CDR3 has 13 residues. The CDR3 here is CASSSSPTGELFF. CDR3 coding DNA: TGTGCCAGCAGTTCCAGTCCCACCGGGGAGCTGTTTTTT.

This clone has more than one count but fewer than ten. The genes are TRBV7-9 and TRBJ1-2; D is unclear. Germline V gene sequence: CDR1 SEHNR, CDR2 FQNEAQ (reference sequence). V was clipped by 3 bases and J by 6 bases, with 8 bases between them. The CDR3 is 12 residues long. CDR3 sequence reads: CASSFNSHGYTF. Written as DNA, the CDR3 is TGTGCCAGCAGCTTTAACAGCCATGGCTACACCTTC. Based on the CDR3 plus reference TRBV7-9 and TRBJ1-2, the full variable domain is DTGVSQNPRHKITKRGQNVTFRCDPISEHNRLYWYRQTLGQGPEFLTYFQNEAQLEKSRLLSDRFSAERPKGSFSTLEIQRTEQGDSAMYLCASSFNSHGYTFGSGTRLTVV.

The gene calls are TRBV9 and TRBJ2-2; 8 bases map to TRBD2. Trimming at V came to 4 bases and at J to 1 base, leaving 9 bases not matched to a gene. This CDR3 contains 17 residues. Germline V gene lookup returns CDR1 SGDLS and CDR2 YYNGEE. As DNA, the CDR3 is TGTGCCAGCAGCCCAAGAGGGGCGGGAGGGAACACCGGGGAGCTGTTTTTT. This sequence encodes CASSPRGAGGNTGELFF.

V is TRBV5-4 and J is TRBJ2-3; TRBD2 aligns across 12 bases. V lost 0 bases and J lost 6; bases outside the gene matches: 8. The CDR3 runs to 17 residues. Germline assignment: CDR1 SGHNT and CDR2 YYREEE (reference sequence). This chain's CDR3 is CASSLDGLAGPLDTQYF. The CDR3, as DNA: TGTGCCAGCAGCTTGGATGGACTAGCGGGACCTCTCGATACGCAGTATTTT. The complete variable domain, with remaining parts taken from reference TRBV5-4 and TRBJ2-3, reads ETGVTQSPTHLIKTRGQQVTLRCSSQSGHNTVSWYQQALGQGPQFIFQYYREEENGRGNFPPRFSGLQFPNYSSELNVNALELDDSALYLCASSLDGLAGPLDTQYFGPGTRLTVL.

V gene TRBV27 combines with J gene TRBJ2-1; TRBD1 is a possible D gene (6 bases). The CDR3 consists of 13 residues. The V and J ends lost 8 bases and 9 bases respectively, with 17 bases between them. Germline CDR1 MNHEY, CDR2 SMNVEV (reference sequence). The CDR3 coding sequence is TGTGCCAGCGCCGTACAGGGCGTCGCTGAGCAGTTCTTC. Its translation: CASAVQGVAEQFF.

The rearrangement uses TRBV28 and TRBJ2-5, with a tentative D call TRBD1 (5 bases). V lost 6 bases, J lost 5 bases, and 16 bases lay in between. The CDR3 length is 14 residues. CDR1 and CDR2 from the germline V gene are MDHEN and SYDVKM. CDR3: CASRGQGNVETQYF. CDR3 coding DNA: TGTGCCAGCAGGGGGCAGGGTAACGTTGAGACCCAGTACTTC.

The chain combines TRBV27 with TRBJ1-5; TRBD1 matches at 10 bases. Germline-derived CDR1 and CDR2 are MNHEY and SMNVEV (reference sequence). This CDR3 has 13 amino acids. The V segment lost 8 bases and the J segment 6 bases; nucleotides outside the gene matches: 4. The CDR3 loop reads CASRRDRGQPQHF. In nucleotides, the CDR3 is TGTGCCAGCCGGAGGGACAGGGGTCAGCCCCAGCATTTT.

CDR3 region: CASSLDRVAAKNIQYF. In nucleotides, the CDR3 is TGCGCCAGCAGCTTGGACAGGGTCGCAGCCAAAAACATTCAGTACTTC. The gene calls are TRBV5-1 and TRBJ2-4; possibly TRBD1 for D (6 bases). CDR1 and CDR2 from the germline V gene are SGHRS and YFSETQ. V lost 0 bases, J lost 0 bases, and 10 bases lay in between. The CDR3 spans 16 residues. Full variable domain (missing parts from reference TRBV5-1 and TRBJ2-4): KAGVTQTPRYLIKTRGQQVTLSCSPISGHRSVSWYQQTPGQGLQFLFEYFSETQRNKGNFPGRFSGRQFSNSRSEMNVSTLELGDSALYLCASSLDRVAAKNIQYFGAGTRLSVL.

This rearrangement joins TRBV2 to TRBJ2-2, with a tentative D call TRBD2 (5 bases). Germline CDR1 is SNHLY and CDR2 is FYNNEI. V was cut by 5 bases and J by 7 bases, with 17 bases left in between. The CDR3 has 15 amino acids. This CDR3 reads CASSRTGPGIGELFF. DNA for the CDR3: TGTGCCAGCAGTCGGACTGGGCCTGGTATCGGGGAGCTGTTTTTT.

This clone has only a few counts. J is TRBJ1-1 and V is TRBV7-6; D is uncertain. V lost 7 bases to trimming and J lost 4 bases, with 16 bases between them. The CDR3 loop spans 14 amino acids. The germline gives CDR1 SGHVS, CDR2 FNYEAQ. The CDR3 is CASNPTADGTEAFF. CDR3 nucleotide sequence: TGTGCCAGCAACCCTACGGCGGATGGCACTGAAGCTTTCTTT.

The V gene is TRBV5-1, the J gene TRBJ2-3; D perhaps matches TRBD1 (5 bases). The CDR3 spans 14 residues. CDR1 and CDR2 (germline): SGHRS, YFSETQ. V was trimmed by 1 base and J by 4 bases, leaving 10 bases between them. This CDR3 is CASSLSGMADTQYF. As DNA, the CDR3 is TGCGCCAGCAGCTTGTCAGGGATGGCAGATACGCAGTATTTT.

The gene calls are TRBV15 and TRBJ1-1; 7 bases align to TRBD1. CDR3 size: 15 residues. Germline-derived CDR1 and CDR2 are LNHNV and YYDKDF (reference sequence). With V trimmed by 0 bases and J by 0 bases, 1 base remained unmatched. Written as DNA, the CDR3 is TGTGCCACCAGCAGAGAGGGACAGTTGAACACTGAAGCTTTCTTT. As protein: CATSREGQLNTEAFF.

The chain joins TRBV6-4 to TRBJ2-2, with unresolved D. Germline lookup yields CDR1 MRHNA and CDR2 SNTAGT. V was trimmed by 6 bases and J by 8 bases, leaving 16 bases between them. The CDR3 spans 14 residues. The CDR3 DNA reads TGTGCCAGCAGGGTAATGGGCCCTTCGGGGGAGCTGTTTTTT. Translation gives CASRVMGPSGELFF.

The CDR3: CASSPQDRAATNEKLFF. In DNA, the CDR3 is TGTGCCAGCTCACCACAGGACAGGGCCGCAACTAATGAAAAACTGTTTTTT. The chain links TRBV18 to TRBJ1-4; 8 bases agree with TRBD1. Germline V CDR1 and CDR2: KGHSH, LQKENI. This CDR3 has 17 residues. The J segment lost 0 bases and the V segment lost 1 base, leaving 4 bases of the junction unmatched.

The CDR3 protein is CASSSHRQGVGSTEAFF. The CDR3 region has the DNA TGTGCCAGCAGTTCCCATCGACAGGGGGTTGGGAGCACTGAAGCTTTCTTT. J is TRBJ1-1 and V is TRBV28; TRBD1 aligns across 9 bases. Trimming took 4 bases from V and 4 from J; bases not matched to a gene: 13. Germline CDR1 MDHEN, CDR2 SYDVKM. This CDR3 comprises 17 residues.

The chain carries TRBV5-1 and TRBJ2-1; possible D gene TRBD2, 6 bases. V was shortened by 6 bases and J by 6 bases, with 16 bases between the two germline ends. The CDR3 runs to 14 residues. The germline V gene encodes CDR1 SGHRS and CDR2 YFSETQ. In DNA form, the CDR3 reads TGCGCCAGCAACCGGAGGGAGAGTAGCAATGAGCAGTTCTTC. Its protein is CASNRRESSNEQFF.